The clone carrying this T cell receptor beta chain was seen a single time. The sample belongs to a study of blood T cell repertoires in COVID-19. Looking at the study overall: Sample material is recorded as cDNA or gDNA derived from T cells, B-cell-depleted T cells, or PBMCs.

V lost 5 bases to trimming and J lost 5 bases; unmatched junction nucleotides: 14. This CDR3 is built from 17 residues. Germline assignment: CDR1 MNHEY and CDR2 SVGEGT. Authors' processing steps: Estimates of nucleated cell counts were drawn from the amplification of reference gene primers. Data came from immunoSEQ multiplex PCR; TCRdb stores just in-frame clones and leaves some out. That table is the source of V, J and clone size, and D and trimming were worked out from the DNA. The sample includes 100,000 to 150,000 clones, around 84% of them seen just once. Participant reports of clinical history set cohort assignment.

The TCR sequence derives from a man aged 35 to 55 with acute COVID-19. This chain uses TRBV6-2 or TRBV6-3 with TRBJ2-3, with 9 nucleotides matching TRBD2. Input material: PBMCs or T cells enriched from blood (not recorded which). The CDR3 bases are TGTGCCAGCAGTCCCTCTAGAAGCGGGGGGTTCCTAGATACGCAGTATTTT. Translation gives CASSPSRSGGFLDTQYF.